Below, 26 T cell receptor beta chains from the same sample are listed, as sequenced in a study of tumour-infiltrating T cells in Burkitt lymphoma. Here immunoSEQ multiplex PCR was the method, and the copy in TCRdb shows in-frame clones only, minus some. The sample records approximately 46,000 clones, more than 25% being singletons. The sample taken for sequencing was tumor tissue. Every receptor here comes from a human donor with Burkitt lymphoma.

The V gene is TRBV4-1, the J gene TRBJ1-1; D not resolved. Germline-derived CDR1 and CDR2 are MGHRA and YSYEKL. Trimming pared 2 bases from V and 4 bases from J, leaving 11 bases between. The length of the CDR3 is 14 residues. CDR3 sequence: CASSQQERGTEAFF. The CDR3 nucleotides read TGCGCCAGCAGCCAACAGGAACGGGGCACTGAAGCTTTCTTT.

The V call is TRBV9, the J call TRBJ2-2, with 8 bases that match TRBD2. Germline CDR1 is SGDLS and CDR2 is YYNGEE. The CDR3 is 15 amino acids. V dropped 4 bases and J dropped 4; count of bases not matched to a gene: 6. The CDR3 protein is CASSPGAGGTGELFF. In DNA, the CDR3 is TGTGCCAGCAGCCCGGGGGCGGGGGGCACCGGGGAGCTGTTTTTT. Variable domain in full (rest from reference TRBV9 and TRBJ2-2): DSGVTQTPKHLITATGQRVTLRCSPRSGDLSVYWYQQSLDQGLQFLIQYYNGEERAKGNILERFSAQQFPDLHSELNLSSLELGDSALYFCASSPGAGGTGELFFGEGSRLTVL.

The gene calls are TRBV7-2 and TRBJ2-5, with D hard to call. CDR1 and CDR2 (germline): SGHTA, FQGNSA. The CDR3 runs to 13 residues. Trimming stripped 5 bases from V and 4 bases from J, with 11 bases between. The CDR3 coding sequence is TGTGCCAGCAGCGCCCAGTTCCTAGAGACCCAGTACTTC. Translating it yields CASSAQFLETQYF.

The genes are TRBV5-6 and TRBJ1-5; D gene uncertain. Trimming took 5 bases from V and 6 from J, leaving 15 bases between them. The CDR3 is 14 amino acids. CDR1 SGHDT and CDR2 YYEEEE come from the germline V gene. The CDR3 spells CASRPDCRRQPQHF. The CDR3 DNA sequence: TGTGCCAGCAGACCAGACTGCAGGCGTCAGCCCCAGCATTTT.

The sample holds a few counts of this clone. The CDR3 DNA sequence: TGTGCCAGCAGCAGGACGCATCCGGGGTATGGCTACACCTTC. Protein product: CASSRTHPGYGYTF. The rearrangement links TRBV5-8 to TRBJ1-2; D is uncertain. CDR1 SGHTS and CDR2 YDEGEE come from the germline V gene. Deletions cut 4 bases from V and 5 bases from J, with 15 bases between. The length of the CDR3 is 14 residues.

This clone has a handful of counts. In DNA form, the CDR3 reads TGCGCCAGCAGCCCCCTCGAGGCTACCGGGGAGCTGTTTTTT. Its translation: CASSPLEATGELFF. The rearrangement joins TRBV5-1 to TRBJ2-2; D is uncertain. Germline CDR1 SGHRS, CDR2 YFSETQ. The CDR3 loop spans 14 amino acids. The V end lost 4 bases, the J end lost 5 bases, and 12 bases lay between the germline ends.

This clone was counted only a few times. The gene calls are TRBV5-1 and TRBJ2-5; the match to TRBD2 covers 8 bases. The CDR3 spans 14 residues. Looked up from germline, CDR1 is SGHRS and CDR2 is YFSETQ. The V gene end was trimmed by 4 bases and the J gene end by 5 bases; junction bases not matched to a gene: 7. CDR3 in amino acids: CASSTGTRLETQYF. The CDR3 region has the DNA TGCGCCAGCAGCACCGGGACTAGGCTGGAGACCCAGTACTTC.

The chain is built from TRBV11-2 and TRBJ2-3; unclear D gene. The CDR3 extends over 14 amino acids. V was clipped by 4 bases and J by 14 bases, with 22 bases between them. Germline CDR1 is SGHAT and CDR2 is FQNNGV. CDR3 amino acids: CASSSPSYRPGPYF. The CDR3, as DNA: TGTGCCAGCAGCTCTCCCAGCTACCGACCTGGTCCGTATTTT. The whole variable domain, remainder taken from reference TRBV11-2 and TRBJ2-3, is EAGVAQSPRYKIIEKRQSVAFWCNPISGHATLYWYQQILGQGPKLLIQFQNNGVVDDSQLPKDRFSAERLKGVDSTLKIQPAKLEDSAVYLCASSSPSYRPGPYFGPGTRLTVL.

V usage is TRBV7-9 and J usage is TRBJ2-2; D unclear. V lost 1 base to trimming and J lost 5 bases, with 8 bases between them. In germline, CDR1 is SEHNR, CDR2 FQNEAQ (reference sequence). CDR3 length: 14 residues. CDR3 protein: CASSLVVRTGELFF. The CDR3 DNA reads as TGTGCCAGCAGCTTAGTGGTCAGGACCGGGGAGCTGTTTTTT.

Only a few counts were recorded for this clone. J is TRBJ2-7 and V is TRBV18; TRBD2 might be the D (6 bases). Trimming removed 2 bases at V and 3 bases at J, with 14 bases between. Germline-derived CDR1 and CDR2 are KGHSH and LQKENI. CDR3 length: 15 residues. CDR3 in DNA: TGTGCCAGCTCACCAGGGACTCCCTCTTACTACGAGCAGTACTTC. This codes for CASSPGTPSYYEQYF.

On this clone: This sample also contains other DNA sequences that code for the same CDR3. In nucleotides, the CDR3 is TGCGCCAGCAGCTTGAAAGGACAGGGTGGTTCACCCCTCCACTTT. This codes for CASSLKGQGGSPLHF. The chain employs TRBV5-1 and TRBJ1-6; 8 bases are a match to TRBD1. CDR1 SGHRS and CDR2 YFSETQ come from the germline V gene. V dropped 1 base and J dropped 9; count of bases not matched to a gene: 6. The CDR3 is made up of 15 amino acids.

In this sample, this clone turned up a few times. This rearrangement joins TRBV5-1 to TRBJ2-5, with TRBD2 identical over 9 bases. Germline CDR1 SGHRS, CDR2 YFSETQ. Trimming took 0 bases from V and 4 from J; bases not matched to a gene: 10. The CDR3 totals 17 residues. The CDR3 sequence: CASSLGSGGLGRETQYF. DNA of the CDR3: TGCGCCAGCAGCTTGGGGAGCGGGGGGCTTGGGAGAGAGACCCAGTACTTC.

This chain connects TRBV30 to TRBJ2-1, with 8 bases that match TRBD2. The J segment lost 2 bases and the V segment lost 4 bases, leaving 1 base of the junction unmatched. Looked up from germline, CDR1 is GTSNPN and CDR2 is SVGIG (reference sequence). The CDR3 consists of 13 residues. CDR3 sequence (DNA): TGTGCCTGGACTAGCGGGCCCTACAATGAGCAGTTCTTC. Amino acid sequence: CAWTSGPYNEQFF.

This clone came up a few times. This chain uses TRBV10-3 with TRBJ1-4; 10 bases align to TRBD1. J lost 7 bases, V lost 6 bases, and 5 bases had no gene match. This CDR3 has 14 residues. Germline CDR1 ENHRY, CDR2 SYGVKD. The CDR3 nucleotides read TGTGCCATCAGCGGCCGGGACAGGGGTGAAAAACTGTTTTTT. It encodes CAISGRDRGEKLFF.

V gene TRBV7-8 combines with J gene TRBJ2-3; D could derive from TRBD1 or TRBD2 (6 bases each). Germline CDR1 reads SGHVS; CDR2 reads FQNEAQ. The CDR3 is made up of 14 amino acids. V gave up 1 base and J gave up 4 bases, with 9 bases separating them. CDR3: CASSLGGAPDTQYF. The CDR3 DNA reads TGTGCCAGCAGCTTAGGGGGGGCCCCAGATACGCAGTATTTT. The full variable domain, in which reference TRBV7-8 and TRBJ2-3 provide the parts outside the CDR3, is GAGVSQSPRYKVAKRGQDVALRCDPISGHVSLFWYQQALGQGPEFLTYFQNEAQLDKSGLPSDRFFAERPEGSVSTLKIQRTQQEDSAVYLCASSLGGAPDTQYFGPGTRLTVL.

This clone has a handful of counts. This chain uses TRBV27 with TRBJ2-1; D gene unclear. The germline V and J ends were trimmed by 4 bases and 4 bases, with 11 bases remaining between them. The CDR3 sequence is 14 residues long. Germline V CDR1 and CDR2: MNHEY, SMNVEV (reference sequence). The CDR3 spells CASSWGTSYNEQFF. The CDR3 nucleotides are TGTGCCAGCAGTTGGGGTACCTCATACAATGAGCAGTTCTTC.

The V and J genes are TRBV23-1 and TRBJ2-2, with D unresolved. TRBV23-1 is an open reading frame, and its role is uncertain. V lost 0 bases and J 9 bases, leaving 11 bases between the germline ends. The CDR3 contains 14 residues. In DNA, the CDR3 is TGCGCCAGCAGTCAATCGCCCCAGTACAGGGAGCTGTTTTTT. Translating it yields CASSQSPQYRELFF.

The rearrangement links TRBV5-1 to TRBJ2-5, with D maybe TRBD2 (7 bases). Germline CDR1 and CDR2: SGHRS and YFSETQ. This CDR3 region has 15 residues. The V and J ends lost 6 bases and 4 bases respectively, with 19 bases between them. CDR3 DNA: TGCGCCAGCACCCTCATGCCAGGGGAGGGAGAGACCCAGTACTTC. This encodes CASTLMPGEGETQYF. Looking up the rest from reference TRBV5-1 and TRBJ2-5 gives the full variable domain: KAGVTQTPRYLIKTRGQQVTLSCSPISGHRSVSWYQQTPGQGLQFLFEYFSETQRNKGNFPGRFSGRQFSNSRSEMNVSTLELGDSALYLCASTLMPGEGETQYFGPGTRLLVL.

The sample holds a few counts of this clone. V and J are TRBV7-9 and TRBJ2-2, with D possibly TRBD1 on 6 matching bases. The germline gives CDR1 SEHNR, CDR2 FQNEAQ (reference sequence). The CDR3 extends over 14 amino acids. The V end lost 5 bases, the J end lost 1 base, and 8 bases lay between the germline ends. The CDR3 bases are TGTGCCAGCAGCAAGACAGGGAACACCGGGGAGCTGTTTTTT. Translating gives CASSKTGNTGELFF. The variable domain in full, with the rest retrieved from reference TRBV7-9 and TRBJ2-2, is DTGVSQNPRHKITKRGQNVTFRCDPISEHNRLYWYRQTLGQGPEFLTYFQNEAQLEKSRLLSDRFSAERPKGSFSTLEIQRTEQGDSAMYLCASSKTGNTGELFFGEGSRLTVL.

This clone has only a few counts. The CDR3 DNA reads TGCGCCAGCGCCGTGGGACCCCGGGGGGACACCGGGGAGCTGTTTTTT. Encoded protein: CASAVGPRGDTGELFF. V is TRBV5-1 and J is TRBJ2-2, with TRBD2 matching 7 bases. Germline assignment: CDR1 SGHRS and CDR2 YFSETQ. After removal of 7 bases from V and 3 bases from J, the junction contained 12 bases not matched to a gene. The CDR3 spans 16 residues.

The chain combines TRBV9 with TRBJ1-6; no clear D gene. The V and J ends lost 4 bases and 8 bases respectively, with 16 bases between them. Germline CDR1 and CDR2: SGDLS and YYNGEE. The CDR3 runs to 15 residues. This CDR3 is CASSPYVTTYSPLHF. The CDR3 DNA follows: TGTGCCAGCAGCCCCTACGTGACTACATATTCACCCCTCCACTTT.

V gene TRBV11-3 combines with J gene TRBJ2-3, with D possibly being TRBD1 (5 bases). This CDR3 region has 11 residues. V was shortened by 5 bases and J by 6 bases, with 6 bases between the two germline ends. CDR1 and CDR2 from the germline V gene are SGHNT and YENEEA. CDR3 sequence (DNA): TGTGCCAGCAGCGCAGGGGATACGCAGTATTTT. It specifies CASSAGDTQYF.

This clone was picked up a small number of times. This chain connects TRBV30 to TRBJ1-2, with unresolved D. Germline V gene data show CDR1 as GTSNPN and CDR2 as SVGIG (reference sequence). The V end lost 0 bases, the J end lost 5 bases, and 13 bases lay between the germline ends. The CDR3 totals 14 residues. CDR3: CAWSVLVRAYGYTF. The CDR3 DNA sequence: TGTGCCTGGAGTGTACTGGTGCGGGCATATGGCTACACCTTC.

This chain uses TRBV5-1 with TRBJ1-1; TRBD1 agrees at 8 bases. Germline trimming cut 0 bases from V and 0 bases from J; bases unmatched to any gene: 4. Germline lookup yields CDR1 SGHRS and CDR2 YFSETQ. The CDR3 runs 16 residues. Written as DNA, the CDR3 is TGCGCCAGCAGCTTGGTCGCAGGGGGCATGAACACTGAAGCTTTCTTT. Translation gives CASSLVAGGMNTEAFF. The full variable domain, completed using reference TRBV5-1 and TRBJ1-1, is KAGVTQTPRYLIKTRGQQVTLSCSPISGHRSVSWYQQTPGQGLQFLFEYFSETQRNKGNFPGRFSGRQFSNSRSEMNVSTLELGDSALYLCASSLVAGGMNTEAFFGQGTRLTVV.

This chain uses TRBV6-6 with TRBJ1-4; 12 bases line up with TRBD1. Unmatched junction bases numbered 11, after V lost 4 bases and J lost 11 bases. CDR3 size: 16 residues. Germline V gene sequence: CDR1 MNHNY, CDR2 SVGAGI (reference sequence). CDR3 loop: CASSSRDRGPLGKLFF. The CDR3 nucleotides read TGTGCCAGCAGTTCGCGGGACAGGGGGCCCCTTGGGAAACTGTTTTTT.

J is TRBJ1-6 and V is TRBV4-1, with 8 bases matching TRBD1. This CDR3 contains 18 residues. Trimming took 0 bases from V and 5 from J; bases not matched to a gene: 9. The germline V gene encodes CDR1 MGHRA and CDR2 YSYEKL. CDR3 protein: CASSQEWVARGHNSPLHF. The CDR3 region has the DNA TGCGCCAGCAGCCAAGAATGGGTGGCCAGGGGGCATAATTCACCCCTCCACTTT.